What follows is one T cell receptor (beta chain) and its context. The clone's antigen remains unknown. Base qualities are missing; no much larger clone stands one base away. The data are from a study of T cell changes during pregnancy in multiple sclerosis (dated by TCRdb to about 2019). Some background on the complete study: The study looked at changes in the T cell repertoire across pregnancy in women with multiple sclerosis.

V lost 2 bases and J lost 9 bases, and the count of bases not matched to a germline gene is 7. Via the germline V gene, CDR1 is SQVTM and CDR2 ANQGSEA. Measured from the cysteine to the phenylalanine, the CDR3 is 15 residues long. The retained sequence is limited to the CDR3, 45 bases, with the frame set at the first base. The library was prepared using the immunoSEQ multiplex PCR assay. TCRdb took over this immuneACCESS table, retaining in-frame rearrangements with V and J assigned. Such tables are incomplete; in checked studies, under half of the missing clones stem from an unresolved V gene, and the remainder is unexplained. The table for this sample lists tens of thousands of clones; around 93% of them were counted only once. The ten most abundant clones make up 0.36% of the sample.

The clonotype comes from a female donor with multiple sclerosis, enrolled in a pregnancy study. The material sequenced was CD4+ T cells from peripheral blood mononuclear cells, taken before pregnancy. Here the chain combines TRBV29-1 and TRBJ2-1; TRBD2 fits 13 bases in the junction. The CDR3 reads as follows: CSVEFGLAGVGEQFF. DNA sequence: TGCAGCGTTGAATTCGGACTAGCGGGAGTGGGTGAGCAGTTCTTC.